Many counts were recorded for the clone carrying this TCR beta chain. The sample belongs to a study of T-cell reconstitution after alpha-beta-depleted transplantation in children. For TCRbeta, the library was prepared with unique molecular identifiers. TCRdb passed the PCR reads through MiXCR, listing each CDR3 protein once. The table shows 55,000 to 85,000 distinct CDR3 sequences, with approximately 10% occurring only once. The sequences come from PBMCs, collected before TCRalphabeta/CD19-depleted stem cell transplant. The receptor's source is a boy aged 5-17 years with acute myeloid leukemia, due to receive a stem cell transplant.

The CDR3 region is CASSPYGGSTDTQYF. The CDR3 DNA follows: TGTGCCAGCAGCCCGTATGGCGGGAGTACAGATACGCAGTATTTT. The chain has TRBV5-4 and TRBJ2-3, with TRBD2 identical over 7 bases. The CDR3 consists of 15 residues. The V gene end was trimmed by 4 bases and the J gene end by 3 bases; junction bases not matched to a gene: 8. Per the germline V gene, CDR1 is SGHNT and CDR2 is YYREEE (reference sequence).